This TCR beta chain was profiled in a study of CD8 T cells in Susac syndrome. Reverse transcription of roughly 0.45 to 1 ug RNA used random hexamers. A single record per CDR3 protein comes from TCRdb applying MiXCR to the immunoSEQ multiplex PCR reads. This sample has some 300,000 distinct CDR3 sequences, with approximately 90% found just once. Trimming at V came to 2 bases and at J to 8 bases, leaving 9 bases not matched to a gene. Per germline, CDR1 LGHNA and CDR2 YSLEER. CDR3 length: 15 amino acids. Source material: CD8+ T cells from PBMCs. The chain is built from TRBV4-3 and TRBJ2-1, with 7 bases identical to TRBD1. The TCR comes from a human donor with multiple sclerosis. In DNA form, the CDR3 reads TGCGCCAGCAGCCAAATGAGGGGGCGGCCTGATGAGCAGTTCTTC. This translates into CASSQMRGRPDEQFF.